Below are 9 T cell receptor beta chains sequenced from a single sample in a study of T cell responses to AZD1222 COVID-19 vaccine. Only in-frame clones appear in the TCRdb table, and some are missing; sequencing was by immunoSEQ multiplex PCR. The sample gives some 160,000 clones, just over 90% of which show up once; 1.5% to 2.5% is in the top ten. Sequences were derived from peripheral blood, sampled 28 days after the second AZD1222 dose. The receptors were gathered from an adult who received the AZD1222 COVID-19 vaccine.

This chain connects TRBV5-4 to TRBJ1-1; maybe TRBD1 (5 bases). Germline V gene data show CDR1 as SGHNT and CDR2 as YYREEE (reference sequence). V lost 1 base to trimming and J lost 1 base, with 8 bases between them. The CDR3 totals 14 residues. The CDR3 DNA sequence: TGTGCCAGCAGCTTGTGGGGCGGGAACACTGAAGCTTTCTTT. Amino acid sequence: CASSLWGGNTEAFF.

V gene TRBV19 combines with J gene TRBJ1-6; TRBD1 is a possible D gene (5 bases). The V gene's germline CDR1 is LNHDA and CDR2 SQIVND (reference sequence). V gave up 3 bases and J gave up 10 bases, with 13 bases separating them. This CDR3 has 14 residues. The CDR3 loop is CASSIKGTRSPLHF. CDR3 nucleotide sequence: TGTGCCAGTAGTATCAAGGGGACGAGGTCACCCCTCCACTTT. Full variable domain (outside the CDR3, taken from reference TRBV19 and TRBJ1-6): DGGITQSPKYLFRKEGQNVTLSCEQNLNHDAMYWYRQDPGQGLRLIYYSQIVNDFQKGDIAEGYSVSREKKESFPLTVTSAQKNPTAFYLCASSIKGTRSPLHFGNGTRLTVT.

This chain joins TRBV19 and TRBJ1-5; D may be TRBD1 (5 bases). V gave up 1 base and J gave up 7 bases, with 20 bases separating them. Per germline, CDR1 LNHDA and CDR2 SQIVND (reference sequence). The CDR3 sequence is 17 residues long. CDR3 in DNA: TGTGCCAGTAGTATAGGCCCCCATGGGGGAATTAGGCAGCCCCAGCATTTT. It specifies CASSIGPHGGIRQPQHF.

This chain connects TRBV18 to TRBJ2-5, with D perhaps TRBD2 (6 bases). Germline V gene data show CDR1 as KGHSH and CDR2 as LQKENI. The CDR3 runs to 15 residues. The V end lost 2 bases, the J end lost 0 bases, and 10 bases lay between the germline ends. Written as DNA, the CDR3 is TGTGCCAGCTCACCAATGCGGGGCGACCAAGAGACCCAGTACTTC. Its translation: CASSPMRGDQETQYF.

The chain combines TRBV7-9 with TRBJ2-2; TRBD1 or TRBD2 may be the D gene (5 bases each). Trimming removed 3 bases from V and 0 bases from J, with 17 bases in between. The CDR3 runs to 18 residues. Germline V lookup: CDR1 SEHNR, CDR2 FQNEAQ (reference sequence). CDR3 sequence reads: CASSFSTLRDANTGELFF. As DNA, the CDR3 is TGTGCCAGCAGCTTCTCTACCCTACGGGACGCGAACACCGGGGAGCTGTTTTTT.

This chain's CDR3 is CASSPVGLYNEQFF. In DNA form, the CDR3 reads TGTGCCAGCAGCCCCGTGGGCCTTTACAATGAGCAGTTCTTC. The chain combines TRBV11-1 with TRBJ2-1; D ambiguous. V was cut by 5 bases and J by 4 bases, with 12 bases left in between. Looked up from germline, CDR1 is SGHAT and CDR2 is FQDESV (reference sequence). CDR3 length: 14 residues.

This chain joins TRBV9 and TRBJ1-2; D possibly corresponds to TRBD1 (6 bases). The CDR3 has 16 residues. Trimming shortened V by 0 bases and J by 2 bases, and 14 bases separated the two germline ends. Germline CDR1 and CDR2: SGDLS and YYNGEE. CDR3 loop: CASSVGDAGTNYGYTF. The DNA of the CDR3 is TGTGCCAGCAGCGTAGGAGACGCCGGGACAAACTATGGCTACACCTTC.

The rearrangement links TRBV24-1 to TRBJ1-3, with a possible D match to TRBD1 (6 bases). The germline gives CDR1 KGHDR, CDR2 SFDVKD. The CDR3 covers 17 residues. V lost 10 bases to trimming and J lost 1 base, with 22 bases between them. DNA of the CDR3: TGTGCCACTACTGACGAACAGGGTTCTAAGTCTGGAAACACCATATATTTT. This translates into CATTDEQGSKSGNTIYF.

The chain recombines TRBV7-9 with TRBJ1-4; 11 bases are shared with TRBD1. The CDR3 is 15 amino acids. Germline V gene sequence: CDR1 SEHNR, CDR2 FQNEAQ (reference sequence). The V gene end was trimmed by 5 bases and the J gene end by 5 bases; junction bases not matched to a gene: 4. CDR3 coding DNA: TGTGCCAGCAGCCTCGGGGACAGGGGGAATGAAAAACTGTTTTTT. This gives the protein CASSLGDRGNEKLFF.